Sequencing of this T cell receptor (beta chain) was carried out in a study of T cell responses to AZD1222 COVID-19 vaccine. The CDR3 totals 16 residues. The germline CDR1 and CDR2 sequences are SQVTM and ANQGSEA. The junction had 14 bases not matched to a gene; V was cut back by 7 bases and J by 1 base. Here immunoSEQ multiplex PCR was the method, and the copy in TCRdb shows in-frame clones only, minus some. The profile covers about 60,000 clones, with roughly 84% appearing a single time and under 8% taken by the ten largest. The chain recombines TRBV29-1 with TRBJ2-3; 7 bases are a match to TRBD2. The source material was peripheral blood, sampled on day 0 of AZD1222 vaccination. The TCR sequence derives from an adult in good health. CDR3 amino acids: CSATFGGFGGTDTQYF. DNA of the CDR3: TGCAGCGCTACCTTCGGGGGGTTTGGGGGCACAGATACGCAGTATTTT.